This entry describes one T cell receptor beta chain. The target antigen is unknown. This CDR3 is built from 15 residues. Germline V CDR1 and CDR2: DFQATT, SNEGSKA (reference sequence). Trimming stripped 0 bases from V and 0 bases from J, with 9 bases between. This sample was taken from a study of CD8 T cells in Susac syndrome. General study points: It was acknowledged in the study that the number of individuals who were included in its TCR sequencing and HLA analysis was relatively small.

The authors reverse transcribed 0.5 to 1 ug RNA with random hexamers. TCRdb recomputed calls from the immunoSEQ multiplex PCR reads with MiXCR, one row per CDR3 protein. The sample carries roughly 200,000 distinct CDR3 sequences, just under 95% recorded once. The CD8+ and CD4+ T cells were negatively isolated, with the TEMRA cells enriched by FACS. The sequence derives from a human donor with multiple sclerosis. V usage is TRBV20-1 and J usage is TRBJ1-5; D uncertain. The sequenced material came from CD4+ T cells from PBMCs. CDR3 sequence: CSARDRHISNQPQHF. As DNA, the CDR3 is TGCAGTGCTAGAGATCGCCATATTAGCAATCAGCCCCAGCATTTT.